This T cell receptor (beta chain) is from a study of blood T cell repertoires in COVID-19. Clones were read by immunoSEQ multiplex PCR, and TCRdb kept only the in-frame ones, dropping some. The sample includes around 300,000 clones, approximately 82% of them seen just once. Looked up from germline, CDR1 is SGHAT and CDR2 is FQNNGV. V shed 1 base, J shed 6 bases, and the junction held 7 bases outside the gene matches. The CDR3 totals 15 residues. Sequencing used peripheral blood. The genes are TRBV11-2 and TRBJ2-7; 9 positions agree with TRBD2. The TCR comes from a man aged 25 to 45 with active or convalescent COVID-19. Here the CDR3 reads CASSLAVTSGREQYF. In DNA form, the CDR3 reads TGTGCCAGCAGCTTAGCCGTTACTAGCGGGCGCGAGCAGTACTTC.